This T cell receptor (beta chain) was retrieved from a study of PD-1 blockade in classical Hodgkin lymphoma. Study observations and caveats: The study reported lower baseline TCR diversity in newly diagnosed patients than in healthy donors. CD4+ TCR diversity, unlike CD8+, climbed significantly by C4D1. Complete responders' diversity at baseline resembled that of newly diagnosed patients.

Sequencing used immunoSEQ multiplex PCR; TCRdb keeps in-frame clones, though not all of them. Found here are approximately 26,000 clones, about 86% of them singletons; the top ten hold about 18%. Every patient relapsed after autologous stem cell transplantation, and brentuximab vedotin exposure varied. Relapsed/refractory classical Hodgkin lymphoma patients had complete, partial or progressive responses. Losses at the gene ends were 8 bases for V and 3 bases for J; bases not matched to a gene: 13. CDR1 is MNHEY, CDR2 SMNVEV, per germline (reference sequence). This CDR3 is built from 16 residues. A word on this clone: As yet, its antigen is unknown.

This rearrangement joins TRBV27 to TRBJ1-2; 9 positions match TRBD1. The sequence was collected from a human donor with classical Hodgkin lymphoma. The sequencing here drew on peripheral blood mononuclear cells (PBMCs), taken before the second cycle of nivolumab. The CDR3 region is CASVARGTGLYYGYTF. The CDR3 region has the DNA TGTGCCAGCGTAGCAAGGGGGACAGGGTTGTACTATGGCTACACCTTC.